This TCR beta chain derives from a study of blood T cell repertoires in COVID-19 (dated by TCRdb to 2018 to 2021). With respect to the entire study: Samples covering the acute and convalescent phases of COVID-19 were provided by collaborators in the United States, Italy and Spain. The samples were drawn from the first 160 participants of the ongoing ImmuneRACE study and from 950 to 1,500 subjects provided by 6 global collaborators. Deeply sampled blood TCRbeta repertoires from subjects exposed to, actively infected with, or recovered from COVID-19 were included in the dataset. The prospective study material was composed of cDNA or gDNA derived from T cells, B-cell-depleted T cells, or PBMCs. Where HLA class I and class II types were available, the types were taken from metadata supplied by the sample provider, not from assay-based typing. The repertoires were released in a freely available public database meant as a resource for research on the immune response to SARS-CoV-2. A de-identified subject ID, COVID-19 status, age in years and sex were almost always included in the sample metadata. Beyond this particular receptor, the publication reports: The quantity of clinical and demographic metadata differed by source and by participant and was supplied without curation.

Samples from volunteer blood donors who had recovered from COVID-19 were contributed by a second Seattle source. Each collaborating institution followed its own protocols to collect whole blood in K2EDTA tubes. For TCRbeta analysis, collaborator samples were shipped as frozen whole blood, as isolated PBMCs, or as DNA extracted from either sample type. CDR1 and CDR2, per the germline V gene (reference sequence), are LNHNV and YYDKDF. From cysteine to phenylalanine, the CDR3 is 14 amino acids long. CDR3 DNA is the only sequence kept; it has 42 bases, read in frame from the first base. V loses 4 bases of germline sequence and J loses 9 bases, and the interval between the two ends is 13 bases. With respect to this clone: Its antigen target is currently unknown. Per-nucleotide qualities are absent, and no much larger clonotype sits a single base away.

The immunoSEQ Assay, a bias-controlled multiplex PCR, was used to amplify TCRbeta CDR3 regions from genomic DNA. Under the source paper's analysis protocol: Nucleated cell counts per sample were estimated from amplification of reference gene primers within the assay. To quantify the absolute abundance of each unique TCRbeta CDR3 rearrangement, sequence reads were collapsed and filtered. For each sample, productive Simpson clonality was calculated by taking the square root of Simpson's diversity index across productive rearrangements. This is the immuneACCESS table as TCRdb keeps it, with only in-frame sequences that have V and J called. A part of the clones is gone; compared with another copy, unresolved V genes explain less than half, and the rest is unexplained. V, J and clone size derive from that table, while D and trimming were established from the DNA sequence. A total of 300,000 to 400,000 clones appear in this sample, approximately 87% of them only once. Approximately 7.8% of the sample is held by the ten biggest clonotypes.

The sequence links TRBV15 to TRBJ1-6; the D gene remains uncertain. This clonotype was sampled from a woman between 45 and 60 years old who had recovered from COVID-19. The sample consisted of peripheral blood. The CDR3 amino acid sequence is: CATSTQTVRSPLHF. The DNA is as follows: TGTGCCACCAGCACCCAAACTGTACGTTCACCCCTCCACTTT. Reference TRBV15 and TRBJ1-6 proteins supply the regions before and after the CDR3; the full variable domain is: DAMVIQNPRYQVTQFGKPVTLSCSQTLNHNVMYWYQQKSSQAPKLLFHYYDKDFNNEADTPDNFQSRRPNTSFCFLDIRSPGLGDTAMYLCATSTQTVRSPLHFGNGTRLTVT.